Sequencing of this T cell receptor beta chain was carried out in a study of T cell responses to AZD1222 COVID-19 vaccine. Study-level points and caveats: No repertoire was sampled before or during the peak T cell response, only after it. AZD1222 recipients seropositive at baseline numbered only five to seven.

The CDR3 loop spans 15 amino acids. CDR1 LGHNA and CDR2 YNFKEQ come from the germline V gene. J gave up 2 bases and V 0 bases, and 3 bases lay outside the gene matches. This clone has more than one count but fewer than ten. What it recognizes is unknown. Sequencing used immunoSEQ multiplex PCR; TCRdb keeps in-frame clones, though not all of them. The sample carries roughly 87,000 clones, about 88% recorded once. The rearrangement links TRBV4-2 to TRBJ2-7; 8 bases map to TRBD2. This material consisted of peripheral blood, taken 28 days after the second AZD1222 dose. The TCR was taken from an adult who received the AZD1222 COVID-19 vaccine. As DNA, the CDR3 is TGTGCCAGCAGCCAAGAATGGCGGGGGGCCTACGAGCAGTACTTC. It encodes CASSQEWRGAYEQYF.